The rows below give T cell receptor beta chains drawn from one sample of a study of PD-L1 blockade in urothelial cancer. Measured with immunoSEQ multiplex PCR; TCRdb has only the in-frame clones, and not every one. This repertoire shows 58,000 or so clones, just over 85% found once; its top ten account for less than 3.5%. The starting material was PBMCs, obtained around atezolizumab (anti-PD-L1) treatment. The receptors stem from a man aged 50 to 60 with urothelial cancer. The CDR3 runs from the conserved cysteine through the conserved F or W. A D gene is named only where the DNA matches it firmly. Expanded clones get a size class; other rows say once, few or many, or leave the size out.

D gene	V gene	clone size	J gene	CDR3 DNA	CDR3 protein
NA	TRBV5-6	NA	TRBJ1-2	TGTGCCAGCAGGCGACGTGCAGGGACTAACTATGGCTACACCTTC	CASRRRAGTNYGYTF
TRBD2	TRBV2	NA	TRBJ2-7	TGTGCCAGCAGTGGTATCGCTAGCGGATCCTACGAGCAGTACTTC	CASSGIASGSYEQYF
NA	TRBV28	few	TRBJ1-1	TGTGCCAGCAGTTTCCTTGGGAGTTGGGACAATGGGAACACTGAAGCTTTCTTT	CASSFLGSWDNGNTEAFF
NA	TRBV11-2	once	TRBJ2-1	TGTGCCAGCAGCTTAAGCCAGGCCAATGAGCAGTTCTTC	CASSLSQANEQFF
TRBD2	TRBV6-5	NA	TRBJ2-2	TGTGCCAGCAGAGGACTAGCGGACACCGGGGAGCTGTTTTTT	CASRGLADTGELFF
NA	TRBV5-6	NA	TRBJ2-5	TGTGCCAGCAGCCGTGACTATCAGACCCAGTACTTC	CASSRDYQTQYF
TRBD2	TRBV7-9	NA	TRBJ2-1	TGTGCCAGCAGCTCCGGACTAGGGGAGCAGTTCTTC	CASSSGLGEQFF
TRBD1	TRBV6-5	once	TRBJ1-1	TGTGCCAGCAGTTATATACAGGGGCGAGCTTTCTTT	CASSYIQGRAFF
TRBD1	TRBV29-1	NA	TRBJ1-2	TGCAGCGGGTTGACAGGGACTAACTATGGCTACACCTTC	CSGLTGTNYGYTF
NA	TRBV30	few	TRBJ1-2	TGTGCCTGGAGGACTTATATAGACCCCCATGGCTACACCTTC	CAWRTYIDPHGYTF
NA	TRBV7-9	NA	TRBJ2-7	TGTGCCAGCAGCTTAGCGGGGACTGACACCTACGAGCAGTACTTC	CASSLAGTDTYEQYF
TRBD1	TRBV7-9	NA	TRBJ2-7	TGTGCCAGCAGCGGACAGGCTTCCTACGAGCAGTACTTC	CASSGQASYEQYF
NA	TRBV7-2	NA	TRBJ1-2	TGTGCCAGCAGCTTAGCTTTGGGAGATGGCTACACCTTC	CASSLALGDGYTF
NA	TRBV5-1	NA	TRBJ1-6	TGCGCCAGCAGCTTGGAACAGAGCTCCTATAATTCACCCCTCCACTTT	CASSLEQSSYNSPLHF
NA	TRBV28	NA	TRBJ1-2	TGTGCCAGCAGTTTCAAGCATCCTGCGCGGTATGGCTACACCTTC	CASSFKHPARYGYTF
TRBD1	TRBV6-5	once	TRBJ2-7	TGTGCCAGCACTTTTTCGGGACAGGGCTCCTACGAGCAGTACTTC	CASTFSGQGSYEQYF
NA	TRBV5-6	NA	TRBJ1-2	TGTGCCAGCAGCTTGATGAGGGCGGGCTACACCTTC	CASSLMRAGYTF
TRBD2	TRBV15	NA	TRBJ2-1	TGTGCCACCAGCAGAGGCCCAGCGGGAGGGCCCCTGGCGTCCGTCTTC	CATSRGPAGGPLASVF
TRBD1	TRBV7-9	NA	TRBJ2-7	TGTGCCAGCAGCGACGGGACAGGGACCTACGAGCAGTACTTC	CASSDGTGTYEQYF
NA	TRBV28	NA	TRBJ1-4	TGTGCCAGCAGTTTATCGGGGGGTACGGCTAATGAAAAACTGTTTTTT	CASSLSGGTANEKLFF
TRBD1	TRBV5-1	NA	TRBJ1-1	TGCGCCAGCAGCTTAGGGACAGGCTTCGAAGCTTTCTTT	CASSLGTGFEAFF
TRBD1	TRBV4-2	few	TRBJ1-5	TGTGCCAGCAGCCCAACACCCGGACAGGTAGCTGCAAATCAGCCCCAGCATTTT	CASSPTPGQVAANQPQHF
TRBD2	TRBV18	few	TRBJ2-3	TGTGCCAGCTCTCGGACTAGCGGGGGAGGGTCTTCTCGCACAGATACGCAGTATTTT	CASSRTSGGGSSRTDTQYF
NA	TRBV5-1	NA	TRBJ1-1	TGCGCCAGCAGCGGGGCGACAGAAGGAGCTGAAGCTTTCTTT	CASSGATEGAEAFF
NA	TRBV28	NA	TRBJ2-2	TGTGCCAGCAGTTCCCCAGGGGTCGGGATCGGGGAGCTGTTTTTT	CASSSPGVGIGELFF